What follows are 24 T cell receptor beta chains derived from one specimen sequenced in a study of chemoradiotherapy in HPV16-positive cancers. The assay was immunoSEQ multiplex PCR, and TCRdb's table has in-frame clones only and misses some. The data show around 29,000 clones, roughly 93% seen once. The source material was blood, sampled from a patient who underwent chemoradiotherapy. The origin of the receptors is a human donor with HPV-associated anogenital cancer.

A word on this clone: One end of the junction varies from germline; a read error may be responsible. The chain joins TRBV5-8 to TRBJ2-1; the D is unclear. Germline CDR1 and CDR2: SGHTS and YDEGEE. CDR3 length equals 13 residues. The CDR3 is CAGSNNPYNEQFF. DNA for the CDR3: TGTGCCGGCAGCAACAACCCCTACAATGAGCAGTTCTTC. The complete variable domain, with remaining parts taken from reference TRBV5-8 and TRBJ2-1, reads EAGVTQSPTHLIKTRGQQATLRCSPISGHTSVYWYQQALGLGLQFLLWYDEGEERNRGNFPPRFSGRQFPNYSSELNVNALELEDSALYLCAGSNNPYNEQFFGPGTRLTVL.

The V and J genes are TRBV10-3 and TRBJ2-1, with 9 bases fitting TRBD2. The germline gives CDR1 ENHRY, CDR2 SYGVKD. The length of the CDR3 is 13 residues. V was pared by 8 bases and J by 3 bases, with 2 bases of the junction left unmatched. The CDR3 region is CAIDSGGYNEQFF. CDR3 DNA sequence: TGTGCCATCGATAGCGGGGGCTACAATGAGCAGTTCTTC.

This chain links TRBV7-9 with TRBJ2-5, with TRBD2 identical over 8 bases. The CDR3 covers 14 residues. Germline trimming cut 5 bases from V and 8 bases from J; bases unmatched to any gene: 10. Germline V gene lookup returns CDR1 SEHNR and CDR2 FQNEAQ (reference sequence). The CDR3 sequence: CASSPRGGSDTQYF. CDR3 nucleotide sequence: TGTGCCAGCAGCCCACGGGGGGGGTCGGATACCCAGTACTTC.

The V call is TRBV18, the J call TRBJ1-1; 7 bases agree with TRBD1. The CDR3 runs 15 residues. Germline CDR1 is KGHSH and CDR2 is LQKENI. Trimming removed 4 bases from V and 6 bases from J; junction bases left unmatched: 11. The CDR3 DNA reads as TGTGCCAGCTCACAAGACAGGGCCGGGATCTCTGAAGCTTTCTTT. It yields the protein CASSQDRAGISEAFF.

The V call is TRBV6-1, the J call TRBJ1-6; no reliable D call. V lost 7 bases to trimming and J lost 14 bases, with 21 bases between them. The CDR3 spans 14 residues. Germline V lookup: CDR1 MNHNS, CDR2 SASEGT. CDR3 sequence reads: CASNKERERFSLHF. In nucleotides, the CDR3 is TGTGCCAGCAATAAAGAGCGGGAAAGATTCTCCCTCCACTTT.

The chain is built from TRBV19 and TRBJ1-2; 7 nucleotides line up with TRBD1. This CDR3 region has 14 residues. V shed 6 bases, J shed 3 bases, and the junction held 7 bases outside the gene matches. Germline values: CDR1 LNHDA, CDR2 SQIVND (reference sequence). The CDR3 nucleotides read TGTGCCAGTAGGACAGGGTTGGAGTACTATGGCTACACCTTC. It is translated as CASRTGLEYYGYTF.

The chain is built from TRBV19 and TRBJ1-3; D ambiguous. The germline V gene has CDR1 LNHDA and CDR2 SQIVND (reference sequence). Trimming shortened V by 5 bases and J by 2 bases, and 10 bases separated the two germline ends. The CDR3 has 14 amino acids. This CDR3 is CASSSGFPGNTIYF. In DNA, the CDR3 is TGTGCCAGTAGTTCCGGTTTTCCTGGAAACACCATATATTTT.

The rearrangement links TRBV27 to TRBJ1-5, with D tentatively TRBD1 (6 bases). CDR1 MNHEY and CDR2 SMNVEV come from the germline V gene (reference sequence). CDR3 size: 16 residues. V dropped 0 bases and J dropped 9 bases, with 18 bases sitting between them. The CDR3 is CASSLSGGRGDRPQHF. The CDR3 DNA follows: TGTGCCAGCAGTTTATCGGGGGGGCGCGGAGATCGGCCCCAGCATTTT.

This rearrangement joins TRBV28 to TRBJ1-6, with 7 bases matching TRBD1. V gave up 1 base and J gave up 3 bases; unmatched junction bases: 6. Germline V gene sequence: CDR1 MDHEN, CDR2 SYDVKM. CDR3 size: 17 residues. The CDR3 sequence is CASSLSPGGFYNSPLHF. Here the CDR3 DNA reads TGTGCCAGCAGTTTATCGCCAGGGGGGTTCTATAATTCACCCCTCCACTTT.

The chain has TRBV18 and TRBJ2-7; D might be TRBD1 or TRBD2, each matching 5 bases. The CDR3 length is 16 residues. V gave up 0 bases and J gave up 3 bases, with 15 bases separating them. The germline V gene has CDR1 KGHSH and CDR2 LQKENI. In nucleotides, the CDR3 is TGTGCCAGCTCACCACCCGGAAGGGGACGTGGCTACGAGCAGTACTTC. It yields the protein CASSPPGRGRGYEQYF.

This chain joins TRBV10-2 and TRBJ1-5; TRBD1 is a possible D gene (6 bases). V lost 7 bases and J 5 bases, leaving 15 bases between the germline ends. This CDR3 region has 14 residues. Germline-derived CDR1 and CDR2 are WSHSY and SAAADI. This CDR3 reads CASKRTEHDQPQHF. The CDR3 bases are TGCGCCAGCAAGAGGACAGAACATGATCAGCCCCAGCATTTT.

The rearrangement uses TRBV6-1 and TRBJ2-3, with TRBD2 as a possible D gene (6 bases). Trimming took off 1 base at V and 2 bases at J, with 13 bases between the two ends. The CDR3 covers 16 residues. Germline V gives CDR1 MNHNS, CDR2 SASEGT. For the CDR3, the DNA is TGTGCCAGCAGTGAAGGGCGGGGTGTTAACACAGATACGCAGTATTTT. Translating it yields CASSEGRGVNTDTQYF.

This rearrangement joins TRBV4-1 to TRBJ2-6; tentatively, D is TRBD2 (5 bases). Germline V gene lookup returns CDR1 MGHRA and CDR2 YSYEKL. The CDR3 is 18 residues long. Trimming cost V 6 bases and J 0 bases, with 18 bases left between them. The DNA of the CDR3 is TGCGCCAGCAGTACCGGACTCCGAGACACCTCTGGGGCCAACGTCCTGACTTTC. Translating it yields CASSTGLRDTSGANVLTF.

This chain uses TRBV6-6 with TRBJ2-7; a weak D match, TRBD1 (5 bases). The CDR3 totals 12 residues. Trimming took 7 bases from V and 2 from J, leaving 9 bases between them. Germline V gene sequence: CDR1 MNHNY, CDR2 SVGAGI (reference sequence). DNA for the CDR3: TGTGCCAGCACCAGGGCGACCTACGAGCAGTACTTC. Translated: CASTRATYEQYF.

This clone was counted once. The V call is TRBV7-2, the J call TRBJ1-2; D is unclear. The germline V gene has CDR1 SGHTA and CDR2 FQGNSA. V lost 0 bases to trimming and J lost 4 bases, with 3 bases between them. The CDR3 sequence is 12 residues long. CDR3 sequence (DNA): TGTGCCAGCAGCTTAGCAGGCTATGGCTACACCTTC. Amino acid sequence: CASSLAGYGYTF.

This chain's CDR3 is CASSYEGTYEQYF. As DNA, the CDR3 is TGTGCCAGCAGTTACGAGGGGACCTACGAGCAGTACTTC. V usage is TRBV6-5 and J usage is TRBJ2-7; D possibly uses TRBD1 or TRBD2 (5 bases each). CDR1 and CDR2 from the germline V gene are MNHEY and SVGAGI. V shed 2 bases and J shed 2 bases, with 7 bases lying between them. This CDR3 comprises 13 residues.

This chain joins TRBV29-1 and TRBJ1-1; 9 bases fit TRBD1. The germline gives CDR1 SQVTM, CDR2 ANQGSEA. CDR3 length: 13 residues. The V segment lost 6 bases and the J segment 1 base; nucleotides outside the gene matches: 3. The CDR3 DNA reads as TGCAGCGTCGACAGGGGGGGGAACACTGAAGCTTTCTTT. Residues: CSVDRGGNTEAFF.

The chain combines TRBV9 with TRBJ2-1; D tentatively fits TRBD1 or TRBD2 (5 bases each). The CDR3 loop spans 16 amino acids. Germline V gives CDR1 SGDLS, CDR2 YYNGEE. The V end lost 0 bases, the J end lost 3 bases, and 13 bases lay between the germline ends. CDR3 in amino acids: CASSVAGRSLYNEQFF. The CDR3, as DNA: TGTGCCAGCAGCGTAGCGGGACGCAGTCTCTACAATGAGCAGTTCTTC.

The rearrangement uses TRBV11-2 and TRBJ1-1; D might be TRBD1 (6 bases). Germline V gives CDR1 SGHAT, CDR2 FQNNGV. V lost 5 bases and J 1 base, leaving 14 bases between the germline ends. The CDR3 consists of 15 residues. CDR3 bases: TGTGCCAGCAGCCCCCAGGTGGGGGCGAACACTGAAGCTTTCTTT. This encodes CASSPQVGANTEAFF. The full variable domain, completed using reference TRBV11-2 and TRBJ1-1, is EAGVAQSPRYKIIEKRQSVAFWCNPISGHATLYWYQQILGQGPKLLIQFQNNGVVDDSQLPKDRFSAERLKGVDSTLKIQPAKLEDSAVYLCASSPQVGANTEAFFGQGTRLTVV.

This chain uses TRBV7-9 with TRBJ2-1; 11 nucleotides align to TRBD2. Germline trimming cut 2 bases from V and 5 bases from J; bases unmatched to any gene: 5. CDR3 length: 16 residues. Per the germline V gene, CDR1 is SEHNR and CDR2 is FQNEAQ (reference sequence). The chain's CDR3 is CASSLLAGGRHNEQFF. For the CDR3, the DNA is TGTGCCAGCAGCTTATTAGCGGGGGGGCGCCACAATGAGCAGTTCTTC.

The rearrangement uses TRBV11-1 and TRBJ1-1; TRBD1 is a possible D gene (6 bases). Trimming removed 4 bases at V and 1 base at J, with 10 bases between. There are 14 residues in the CDR3. Germline V lookup: CDR1 SGHAT, CDR2 FQDESV (reference sequence). The CDR3 DNA reads as TGTGCCAGCAGCTGGGGGCACCAGAACACTGAAGCTTTCTTT. This codes for CASSWGHQNTEAFF.

V usage is TRBV19 and J usage is TRBJ2-5; D is perhaps TRBD1 (6 bases). The CDR3 totals 14 residues. Germline CDR1 LNHDA, CDR2 SQIVND (reference sequence). Trimming removed 5 bases at V and 5 bases at J, with 15 bases between. The CDR3 region has the DNA TGTGCCAGTAGTTACAGGGTAACCTCCGAGACCCAGTACTTC. Its translation is CASSYRVTSETQYF.

This CDR3 is CASSSTGLSNTEAFF. CDR3 bases: TGTGCCAGCAGCTCGACAGGCCTATCGAACACTGAAGCTTTCTTT. The chain is built from TRBV7-3 and TRBJ1-1; D might be TRBD1 (6 bases). The V end lost 4 bases, the J end lost 1 base, and 13 bases lay between the germline ends. From germline, CDR1 is SGHTA and CDR2 FQGTGA. This CDR3 has 15 residues.

The chain employs TRBV7-8 and TRBJ1-4; D unresolved. In germline, CDR1 is SGHVS, CDR2 FQNEAQ. This CDR3 has 13 amino acids. V was cut by 1 base and J by 8 bases, with 8 bases left in between. The CDR3 DNA sequence: TGTGCCAGCAGCTTAGAAGAGTGGGAAAAACTGTTTTTT. This translates into CASSLEEWEKLFF.